Described below is a single TCR beta chain sequence and its context. Losses at the gene ends were 6 bases for V and 8 bases for J; bases not matched to a gene: 5. CDR1 is SEHNR, CDR2 FQNEAQ, per germline (reference sequence). This CDR3 region has 14 residues. This sample stems from a study of T cell changes during pregnancy in multiple sclerosis. TCRdb's table, derived via immunoSEQ multiplex PCR, lists solely in-frame clones and lacks some. The data contain some 75,000 clones, 90% to 95% of them singletons. This specimen was peripheral blood, taken in the second trimester of pregnancy. This sequence joins TRBV7-9 and TRBJ2-1; TRBD2 aligns across 12 bases. This TCR was recovered from a female donor with multiple sclerosis, enrolled in a pregnancy study. The CDR3 is CASSLSSGRDEQFF. The CDR3 nucleotides read TGTGCCAGCAGTCTCTCTAGCGGGAGGGATGAGCAGTTCTTC.